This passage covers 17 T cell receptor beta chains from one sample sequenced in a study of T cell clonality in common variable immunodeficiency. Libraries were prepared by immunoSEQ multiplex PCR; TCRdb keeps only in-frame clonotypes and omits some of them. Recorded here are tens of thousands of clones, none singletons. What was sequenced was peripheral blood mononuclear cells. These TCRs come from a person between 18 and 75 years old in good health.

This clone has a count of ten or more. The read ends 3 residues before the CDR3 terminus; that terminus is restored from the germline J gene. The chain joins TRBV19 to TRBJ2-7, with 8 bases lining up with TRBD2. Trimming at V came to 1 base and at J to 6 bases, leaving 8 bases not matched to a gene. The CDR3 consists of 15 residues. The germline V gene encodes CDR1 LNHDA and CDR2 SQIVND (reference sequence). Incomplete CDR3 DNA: TGTGCCAGTAGTATAGTTTCTAGCGGGTACGGCGAG. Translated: CASSIVSSGYGE. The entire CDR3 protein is CASSIVSSGYGEQYF.

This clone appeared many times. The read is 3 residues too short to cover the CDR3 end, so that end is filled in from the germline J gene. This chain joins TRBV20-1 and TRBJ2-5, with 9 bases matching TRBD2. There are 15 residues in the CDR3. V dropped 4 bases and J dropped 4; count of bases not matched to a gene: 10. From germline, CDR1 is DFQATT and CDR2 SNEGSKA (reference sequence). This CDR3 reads CSATDSGSHRETQYF. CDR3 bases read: TGCAGTGCTACCGATAGCGGGAGCCACCGAGAGACC.

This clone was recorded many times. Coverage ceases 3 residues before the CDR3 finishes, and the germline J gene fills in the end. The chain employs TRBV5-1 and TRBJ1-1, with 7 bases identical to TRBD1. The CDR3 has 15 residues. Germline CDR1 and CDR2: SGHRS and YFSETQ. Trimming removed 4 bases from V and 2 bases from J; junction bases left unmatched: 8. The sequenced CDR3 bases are TGCGCCAGCAGCCTTCAGGGGGAAGATAACACTGAA. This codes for CASSLQGEDNTE. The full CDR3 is CASSLQGEDNTEAFF.

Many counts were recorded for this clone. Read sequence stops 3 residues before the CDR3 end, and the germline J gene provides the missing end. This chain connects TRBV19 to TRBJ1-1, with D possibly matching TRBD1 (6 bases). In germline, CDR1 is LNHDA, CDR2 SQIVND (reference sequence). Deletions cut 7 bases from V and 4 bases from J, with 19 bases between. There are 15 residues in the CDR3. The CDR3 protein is CASKTNRVLVTEAFF. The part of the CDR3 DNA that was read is TGTGCCAGTAAGACCAACAGGGTTTTGGTCACTGAA.

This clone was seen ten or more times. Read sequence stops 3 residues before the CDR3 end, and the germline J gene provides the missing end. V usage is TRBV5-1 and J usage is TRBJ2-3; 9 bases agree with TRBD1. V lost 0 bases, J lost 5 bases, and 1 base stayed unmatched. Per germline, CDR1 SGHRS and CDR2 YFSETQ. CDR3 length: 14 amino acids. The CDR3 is CASSLGTGVDTQYF. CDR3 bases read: TGCGCCAGCAGCTTGGGGACAGGGGTAGATACG.

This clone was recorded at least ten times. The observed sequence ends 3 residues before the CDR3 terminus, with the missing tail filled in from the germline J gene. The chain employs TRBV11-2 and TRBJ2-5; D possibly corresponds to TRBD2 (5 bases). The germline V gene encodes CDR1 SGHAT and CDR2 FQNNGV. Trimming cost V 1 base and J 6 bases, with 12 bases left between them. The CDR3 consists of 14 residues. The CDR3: CASSLVRGQQTQYF. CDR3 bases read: TGTGCCAGCAGCTTAGTCCGGGGTCAGCAGACC.

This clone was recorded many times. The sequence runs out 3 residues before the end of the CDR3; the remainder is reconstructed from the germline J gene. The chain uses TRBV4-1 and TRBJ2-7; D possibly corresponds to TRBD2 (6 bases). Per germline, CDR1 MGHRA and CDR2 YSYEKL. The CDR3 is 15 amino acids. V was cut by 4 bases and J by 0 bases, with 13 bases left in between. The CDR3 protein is CASSRGPGGSYEQYF. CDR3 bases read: TGCGCCAGCAGCCGGGGTCCCGGGGGCTCCTACGAG.

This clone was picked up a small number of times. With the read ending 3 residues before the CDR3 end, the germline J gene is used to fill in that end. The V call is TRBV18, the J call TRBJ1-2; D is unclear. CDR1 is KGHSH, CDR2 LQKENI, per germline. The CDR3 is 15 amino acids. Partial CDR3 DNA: TGTGCCAGCTCACCACCGGGTGGCGGAACCAATGAC. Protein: CASSPPGGGTND. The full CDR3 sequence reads CASSPPGGGTNDYTF.

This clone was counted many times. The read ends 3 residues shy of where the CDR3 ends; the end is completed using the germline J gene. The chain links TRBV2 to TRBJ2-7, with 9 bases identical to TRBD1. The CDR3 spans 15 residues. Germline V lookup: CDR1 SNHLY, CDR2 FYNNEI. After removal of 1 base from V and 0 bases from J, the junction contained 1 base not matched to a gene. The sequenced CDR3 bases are TGTGCCAGCAGTGAAGGGGGACAGGGCTCCTACGAG. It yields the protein CASSEGGQGSYE. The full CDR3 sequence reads CASSEGGQGSYEQYF.

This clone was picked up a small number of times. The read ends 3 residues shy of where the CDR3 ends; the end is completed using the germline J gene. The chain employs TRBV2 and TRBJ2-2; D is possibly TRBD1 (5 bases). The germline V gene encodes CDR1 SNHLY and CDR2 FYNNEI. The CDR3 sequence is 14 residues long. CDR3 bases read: TGTGCCAGCAGCGAACAGGACACTAATGAAAAG. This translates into CASSEQDTNEK. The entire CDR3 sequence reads CASSEQDTNEKLFF.

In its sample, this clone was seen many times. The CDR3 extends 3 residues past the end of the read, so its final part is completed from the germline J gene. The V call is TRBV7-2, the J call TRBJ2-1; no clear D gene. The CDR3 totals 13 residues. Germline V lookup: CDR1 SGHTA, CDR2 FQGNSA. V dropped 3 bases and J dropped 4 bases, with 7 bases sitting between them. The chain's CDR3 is CASSLGAYNEQFF. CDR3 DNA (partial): TGTGCCAGCAGCTTGGGCGCTTACAATGAG.

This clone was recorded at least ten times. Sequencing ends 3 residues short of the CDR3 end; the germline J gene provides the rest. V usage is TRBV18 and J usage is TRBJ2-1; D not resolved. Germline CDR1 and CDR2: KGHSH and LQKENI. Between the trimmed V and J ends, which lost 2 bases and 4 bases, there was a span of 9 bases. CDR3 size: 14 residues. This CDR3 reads CASSPSTGYNEQFF. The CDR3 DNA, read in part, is TGTGCCAGCTCACCATCGACTGGTTACAATGAG.

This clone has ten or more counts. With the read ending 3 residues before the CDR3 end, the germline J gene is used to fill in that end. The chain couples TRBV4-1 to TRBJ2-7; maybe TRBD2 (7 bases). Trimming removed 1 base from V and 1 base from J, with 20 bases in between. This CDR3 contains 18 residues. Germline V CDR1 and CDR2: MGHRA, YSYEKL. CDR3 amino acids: CASSQVVFGGLTSYEQYF. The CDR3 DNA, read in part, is TGCGCCAGCAGCCAAGTGGTATTCGGGGGGCTGACTTCCTACGAG.

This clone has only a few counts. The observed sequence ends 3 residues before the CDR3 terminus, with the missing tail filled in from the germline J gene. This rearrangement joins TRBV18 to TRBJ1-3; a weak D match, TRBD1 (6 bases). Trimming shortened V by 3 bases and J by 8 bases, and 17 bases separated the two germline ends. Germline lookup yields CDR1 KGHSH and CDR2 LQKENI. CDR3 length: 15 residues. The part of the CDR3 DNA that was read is TGTGCCAGCTCACCGACAGGACCGGGGTACGACACC. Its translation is CASSPTGPGYDT. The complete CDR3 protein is CASSPTGPGYDTIYF.

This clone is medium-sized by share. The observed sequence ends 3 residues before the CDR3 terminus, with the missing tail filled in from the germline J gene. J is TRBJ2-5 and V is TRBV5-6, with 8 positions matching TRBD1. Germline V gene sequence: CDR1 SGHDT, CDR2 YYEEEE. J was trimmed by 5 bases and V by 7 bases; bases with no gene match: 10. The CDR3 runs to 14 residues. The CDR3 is CASRQGNLLETQYF. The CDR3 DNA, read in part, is TGTGCCAGCCGACAGGGGAATTTGTTGGAGACC.

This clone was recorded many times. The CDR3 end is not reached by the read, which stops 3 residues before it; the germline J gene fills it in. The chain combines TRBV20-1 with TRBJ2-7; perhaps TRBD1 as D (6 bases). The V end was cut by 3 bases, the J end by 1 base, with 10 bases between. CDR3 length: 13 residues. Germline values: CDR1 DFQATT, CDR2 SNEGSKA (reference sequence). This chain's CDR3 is CSASPDSSYEQYF. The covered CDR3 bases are TGCAGTGCTAGCCCGGACAGTTCCTACGAG.

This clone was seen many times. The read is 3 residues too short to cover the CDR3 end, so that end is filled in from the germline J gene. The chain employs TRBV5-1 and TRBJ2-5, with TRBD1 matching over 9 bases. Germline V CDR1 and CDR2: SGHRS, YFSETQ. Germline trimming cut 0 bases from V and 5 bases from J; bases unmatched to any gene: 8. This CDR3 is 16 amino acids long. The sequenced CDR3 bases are TGCGCCAGCAGCTTGGAGGGACAGGGTGGAGCGGAGACC. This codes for CASSLEGQGGAET. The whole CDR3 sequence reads CASSLEGQGGAETQYF.